A selection of T cell receptor beta chains follows, all from one sample in a study of T cell responses to AZD1222 COVID-19 vaccine. The method was immunoSEQ multiplex PCR; TCRdb's version includes in-frame clones alone and lacks a portion of them. The sample contains about 150,000 clones, about nine tenths of which appear only once. Sequencing was performed on peripheral blood, taken on day 0 of AZD1222 vaccination. All receptors derive from an adult in good health. CDR3s include the opening cysteine and the closing phenylalanine or tryptophan. D genes are given only for firm matches. Clone size is given for some rows only: seen once, a few or many times, or a class if the clone is expanded.

J: TRBJ2-2
D: TRBD1
size: -
V: TRBV28
DNA: TGTGCCAGCAGTTTTGGTACAGGGGATACCGGGGAGCTGTTTTTT
CDR3: CASSFGTGDTGELFF

J: TRBJ1-1
D: -
size: -
V: TRBV4-3
DNA: TGCGCCAGCAGCCAAGATCTGAACACTGAAGCTTTCTTT
CDR3: CASSQDLNTEAFF

J: TRBJ2-7
D: -
size: -
V: TRBV18
DNA: TGTGCCAGCTCACCAGTATTGGGGCCCTACGAGCAGTACTTC
CDR3: CASSPVLGPYEQYF

J: TRBJ2-5
D: -
size: -
V: TRBV6-5
DNA: TGTGCCAGCAGTCGCGGGGAGACCCAGTACTTC
CDR3: CASSRGETQYF

J: TRBJ2-2
D: -
size: few
V: TRBV25-1
DNA: TGTGCCAGCAGTGAATACAGGGACACCGGGGAGCTGTTTTTT
CDR3: CASSEYRDTGELFF

J: TRBJ2-7
D: -
size: -
V: TRBV7-9
DNA: TGTGCCAGCAGCTACGTCAGCTCCTACGAGCAGTACTTC
CDR3: CASSYVSSYEQYF

J: TRBJ2-1
D: -
size: -
V: TRBV7-3
DNA: TGTGCCAGCAGCAGTGGTTGGGACTACAATGAGCAGTTCTTC
CDR3: CASSSGWDYNEQFF

J: TRBJ1-1
D: -
size: -
V: TRBV7-2
DNA: TGTGCCAGCAGCCTGGGGCCCGTCCGTGGGGCGAACACTGAAGCTTTCTTT
CDR3: CASSLGPVRGANTEAFF

J: TRBJ2-7
D: TRBD1
size: -
V: TRBV29-1
DNA: TGCAGCACTTCCGGGACAGACACCTACGAGCAGTACTTC
CDR3: CSTSGTDTYEQYF

J: TRBJ2-1
D: TRBD2
size: few
V: TRBV27
DNA: TGTGCCAGCAGTTTAGAAAGCGGGAGGGCCAAGTTCTTC
CDR3: CASSLESGRAKFF

J: TRBJ2-7
D: TRBD1
size: -
V: TRBV11-2
DNA: TGTGCCAGCAGCTTAGTCGACAGGGCCCACGAGCAGTACTTC
CDR3: CASSLVDRAHEQYF

J: TRBJ2-3
D: TRBD2
size: -
V: TRBV27
DNA: TGTGCCAGCAGTATGACTAGCGGGAGGACAGATACGCAGTATTTT
CDR3: CASSMTSGRTDTQYF

J: TRBJ2-7
D: -
size: -
V: TRBV7-9
DNA: TGTGCCAGCAGCACCGGGGACCATTCCTACGAGCAGTACTTC
CDR3: CASSTGDHSYEQYF

J: TRBJ2-7
D: -
size: -
V: TRBV24-1
DNA: TGTGCCACCAGTGGGAAGGGACCGAGCTACGAGCAGTACTTC
CDR3: CATSGKGPSYEQYF

J: TRBJ1-1
D: -
size: -
V: TRBV6-2/TRBV6-3
DNA: TGTGCCAGCAGTTACTCGTCTTCAGTGGGTTACACTGAAGCTTTCTTT
CDR3: CASSYSSSVGYTEAFF

J: TRBJ1-5
D: -
size: -
V: TRBV6-2/TRBV6-3
DNA: TGTGCCAGCAGTTACTCGATGGAATCAATTCAGCCCCAGCATTTT
CDR3: CASSYSMESIQPQHF

J: TRBJ1-2
D: -
size: -
V: TRBV28
DNA: TGTGCCAGCAGTTTATTACGGTCTAACTATGGCTACACCTTC
CDR3: CASSLLRSNYGYTF

J: TRBJ1-1
D: -
size: few
V: TRBV7-9
DNA: TGTGCCAGCAGCTTAGCTGGGAACACTGAAGCTTTCTTT
CDR3: CASSLAGNTEAFF

J: TRBJ2-7
D: -
size: -
V: TRBV3-1/TRBV3-2
DNA: TGTGCCAGCAGCCAAGATTCTCGGAACTCCTACGAGCAGTACTTC
CDR3: CASSQDSRNSYEQYF

J: TRBJ1-6
D: -
size: -
V: TRBV13
DNA: TGTGCCAGCAGCCTCCAGAACAGGTTGAGCTCCTATAATTCACCCCTCCACTTT
CDR3: CASSLQNRLSSYNSPLHF

J: TRBJ2-5
D: -
size: -
V: TRBV29-1
DNA: TGCAGCGTTGACTGGCCCTTATCGGAGACCCAGTACTTC
CDR3: CSVDWPLSETQYF

J: TRBJ2-7
D: TRBD2
size: -
V: TRBV28
DNA: TGTGCCAGCAGTTCCCCGGGACTAGCGGGAGGGTATCATTACGAGCAGTACTTC
CDR3: CASSSPGLAGGYHYEQYF

J: TRBJ1-1
D: -
size: -
V: TRBV11-2
DNA: TGTGCCAGCACCGCCAATCTGAACACTGAAGCTTTCTTT
CDR3: CASTANLNTEAFF

J: TRBJ2-7
D: TRBD1
size: -
V: TRBV28
DNA: TGTGCCAGCAGAGCAACCGGGACAGGACTTAGGGAGCAGTACTTC
CDR3: CASRATGTGLREQYF

J: TRBJ1-4
D: -
size: -
V: TRBV7-7
DNA: TGTGCCAGCAGCCCACAGGGAGACGAAAAACTGTTTTTT
CDR3: CASSPQGDEKLFF

J: TRBJ2-1
D: TRBD1
size: -
V: TRBV2
DNA: TGTGCCAGCAGCGAGGACAGGGGTGAGCAGTTCTTC
CDR3: CASSEDRGEQFF

J: TRBJ1-2
D: TRBD1
size: -
V: TRBV11-2
DNA: TGTGCCAGCAGCTTGGGGACAGGCAAGTTTGGTGGCTACACCTTC
CDR3: CASSLGTGKFGGYTF

J: TRBJ2-7
D: TRBD2
size: -
V: TRBV7-2
DNA: TGTGCCAGCAGCTTTTCCGGGACTAGCGGGGTCGAGCAGTACTTC
CDR3: CASSFSGTSGVEQYF

J: TRBJ1-4
D: TRBD1
size: -
V: TRBV6-1
DNA: TGTGCCAGCAGCGAAGGGACAGAGATATTCGTGTTTGGAACTAATGAAAAACTGTTTTTT
CDR3: CASSEGTEIFVFGTNEKLFF

J: TRBJ2-3
D: -
size: -
V: TRBV9
DNA: TGTGCCAGCAGCGTAGTGGGAAAAGATACGCAGTATTTT
CDR3: CASSVVGKDTQYF

J: TRBJ2-2
D: -
size: -
V: TRBV7-6
DNA: TGTGCCAGCAGTCTAGATGGTGGCACCGGGGAGCTGTTTTTT
CDR3: CASSLDGGTGELFF

J: TRBJ2-2
D: TRBD1
size: -
V: TRBV11-2
DNA: TGTGCCAGCAGCTCGCCACCCGGGACAGATGGGAACGTCGTCGGGGAGCTGTTTTTT
CDR3: CASSSPPGTDGNVVGELFF

J: TRBJ1-2
D: TRBD1
size: -
V: TRBV5-4
DNA: TGTGCCAGCAGCTTGGGATTTGGTGGACAGGGGGCACGTGGCTACACCTTC
CDR3: CASSLGFGGQGARGYTF

J: TRBJ1-2
D: -
size: once
V: TRBV25-1
DNA: TGTGCCAGCAGTGAATCCGGGAGGCACTATGGCTACACCTTC
CDR3: CASSESGRHYGYTF

J: TRBJ1-2
D: -
size: once
V: TRBV6-5
DNA: TGTGCCACACGAATCAGGGAACATAACTATGGCTACACCTTC
CDR3: CATRIREHNYGYTF

J: TRBJ2-1
D: TRBD2
size: -
V: TRBV19
DNA: TGTGCCAGTACCGAAGGGACTAGCGTCTACAATGAGCAGTTCTTC
CDR3: CASTEGTSVYNEQFF

J: TRBJ2-7
D: -
size: -
V: TRBV13
DNA: TGTGCCAGCAGCTACCGGGGCGCCTACGAGCAGTACTTC
CDR3: CASSYRGAYEQYF

J: TRBJ2-2
D: TRBD2
size: once
V: TRBV27
DNA: TGTGCCAGCGCGGGACTAGCGGGCGCGAACACCGGGGAGCTGTTTTTT
CDR3: CASAGLAGANTGELFF

J: TRBJ2-5
D: TRBD2
size: -
V: TRBV7-9
DNA: TGTGCCAGCAGCTCCCCCGGAGCGGGGGTAGAGACCCAGTACTTC
CDR3: CASSSPGAGVETQYF

J: TRBJ2-1
D: TRBD2
size: -
V: TRBV3-1/TRBV3-2
DNA: TGTGCCAGCTCTCACGGTTACGGACTAGCGGGTCTCAATGAGCAGTTCTTC
CDR3: CASSHGYGLAGLNEQFF

J: TRBJ2-1
D: TRBD2
size: -
V: TRBV9
DNA: TGTGCCAGCAGCGTAGAGCCTAGCGGTGGCAATGAGCAGTTCTTC
CDR3: CASSVEPSGGNEQFF

J: TRBJ1-2
D: -
size: -
V: TRBV5-5
DNA: TGTGCCAGCAGCTTCCCTCTGCGGGGCTACACCTTC
CDR3: CASSFPLRGYTF

J: TRBJ2-1
D: TRBD1
size: -
V: TRBV12-3/TRBV12-4
DNA: TGTGCCAGCAGTTTTGGGACAGGGGGCGCCCAGTTCTTC
CDR3: CASSFGTGGAQFF

J: TRBJ2-7
D: -
size: -
V: TRBV29-1
DNA: TGCAGCGTTGAAGATTCGGCAGGGGAAGGCGAGCAGTACTTC
CDR3: CSVEDSAGEGEQYF

J: TRBJ2-1
D: TRBD1
size: -
V: TRBV5-4
DNA: TGTGCCAGCAGCACATATAGACAGGGTTCTTACAATGAGCAGTTCTTC
CDR3: CASSTYRQGSYNEQFF

J: TRBJ2-1
D: TRBD2
size: -
V: TRBV4-1
DNA: TGCGCCAGCAGCCTTGTTCTTCTAGCGGGAGGGCCCAGCTCCTACAATGAGCAGTTCTTC
CDR3: CASSLVLLAGGPSSYNEQFF

J: TRBJ1-2
D: -
size: once
V: TRBV2
DNA: TGTGCCAGCAGTGGAGAATGGGGCTACACCTTC
CDR3: CASSGEWGYTF

J: TRBJ2-3
D: TRBD2
size: -
V: TRBV19
DNA: TGTGCCAGTAGTCCCACTCGGGCGGGAGGAGTTAGCACAGATACGCAGTATTTT
CDR3: CASSPTRAGGVSTDTQYF

J: TRBJ2-7
D: -
size: -
V: TRBV7-2
DNA: TGTGCCAGCAGCTCCTCTGCCAGTTACGAGCAGTACTTC
CDR3: CASSSSASYEQYF